This TCR beta chain is from a study of T cells in tumors after PD-1 blockade. The assay was immunoSEQ multiplex PCR, and TCRdb's table has in-frame clones only and misses some. The sample holds roughly 35,000 clones; 73% are singletons and the top ten take 40%. The junction had 7 bases not matched to a gene; V was cut back by 5 bases and J by 1 base. This CDR3 region has 18 residues. The germline V gene encodes CDR1 SGHTA and CDR2 FQGTGA. The TCR was taken from a human donor with basal cell carcinoma. The sequencing used PBMCs, collected after anti-PD-1 treatment. The chain recombines TRBV7-3 with TRBJ2-5; 16 nucleotides agree with TRBD2. The CDR3 sequence is CASSLGTSGRGFQETQYF. The CDR3 DNA reads TGTGCCAGCAGCCTAGGGACTAGCGGGAGGGGATTCCAAGAGACCCAGTACTTC.